The clone carrying this TCR beta chain was seen only once. Its specificity is unknown. Compared with germline, one end of the junction differs, possibly owing to a read error. The CDR3 totals 15 residues. Per the germline V gene, CDR1 is MDHEN and CDR2 is SYDVKM. Unique molecular identifiers featured in each of the TCR beta cDNA libraries. TCRdb reprocessed the PCR reads via MiXCR and lists one record per CDR3 protein. The sample carries about 770,000 distinct CDR3 sequences, approximately 44% recorded once. This record belongs to a study of post-analysis software for immune sequencing data. General study findings and limits: Patients carried five TRBV segments more frequently than controls did, and TRBV5-6, TRBV5-1 and TRBV20-1 were among them.

This receptor was taken from a girl under 18 with multiple sclerosis. The rearrangement links TRBV28 to TRBJ2-1; D perhaps matches TRBD2 (7 bases). Sample: blood. The CDR3 loop reads CASSRWGGSNNEQFF. CDR3 sequence (DNA): TGTGCCAGCAGCCGATGGGGGGGCTCCAACAATGAGCAGTTCTTC.